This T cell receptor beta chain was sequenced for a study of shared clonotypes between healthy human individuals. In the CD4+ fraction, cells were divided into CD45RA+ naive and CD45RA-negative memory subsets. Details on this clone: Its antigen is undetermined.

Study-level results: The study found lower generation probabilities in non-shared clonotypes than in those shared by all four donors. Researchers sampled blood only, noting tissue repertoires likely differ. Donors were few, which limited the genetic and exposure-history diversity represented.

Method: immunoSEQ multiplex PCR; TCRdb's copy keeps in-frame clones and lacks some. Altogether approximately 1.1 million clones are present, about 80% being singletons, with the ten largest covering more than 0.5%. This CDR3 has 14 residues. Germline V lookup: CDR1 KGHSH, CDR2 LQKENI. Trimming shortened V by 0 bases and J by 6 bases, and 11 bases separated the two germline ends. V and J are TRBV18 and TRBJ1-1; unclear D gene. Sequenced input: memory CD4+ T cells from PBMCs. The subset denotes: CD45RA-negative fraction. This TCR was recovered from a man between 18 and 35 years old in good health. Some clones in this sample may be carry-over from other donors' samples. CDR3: CASSPPSDFAEAFF. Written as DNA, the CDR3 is TGTGCCAGCTCACCACCTAGCGATTTCGCTGAAGCTTTCTTT.